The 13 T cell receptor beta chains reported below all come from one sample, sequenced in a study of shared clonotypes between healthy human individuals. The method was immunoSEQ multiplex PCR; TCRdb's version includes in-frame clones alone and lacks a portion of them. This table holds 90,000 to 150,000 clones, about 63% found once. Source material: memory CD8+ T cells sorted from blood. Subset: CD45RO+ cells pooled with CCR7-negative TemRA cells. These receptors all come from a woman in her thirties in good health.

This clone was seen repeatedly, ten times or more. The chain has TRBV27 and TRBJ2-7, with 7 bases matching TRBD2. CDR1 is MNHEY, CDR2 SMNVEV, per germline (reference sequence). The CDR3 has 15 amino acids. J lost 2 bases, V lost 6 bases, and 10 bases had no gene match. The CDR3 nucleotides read TGTGCCAGCAGGAATGGTGACGGGAGGACCTACGAGCAGTACTTC. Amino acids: CASRNGDGRTYEQYF.

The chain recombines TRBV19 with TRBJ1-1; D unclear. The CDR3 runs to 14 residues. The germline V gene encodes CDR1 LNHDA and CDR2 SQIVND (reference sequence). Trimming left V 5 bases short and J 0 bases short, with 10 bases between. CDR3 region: CASSPETVNTEAFF. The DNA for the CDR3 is TGTGCCAGTAGTCCGGAGACGGTGAACACTGAAGCTTTCTTT.

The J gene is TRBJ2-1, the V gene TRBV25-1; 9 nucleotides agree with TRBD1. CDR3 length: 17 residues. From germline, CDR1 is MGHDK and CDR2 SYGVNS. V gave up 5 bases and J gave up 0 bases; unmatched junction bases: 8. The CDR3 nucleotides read TGTGCCAGCAGTCAAAAAGGGACAGGGAGCTCCTACAATGAGCAGTTCTTC. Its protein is CASSQKGTGSSYNEQFF.

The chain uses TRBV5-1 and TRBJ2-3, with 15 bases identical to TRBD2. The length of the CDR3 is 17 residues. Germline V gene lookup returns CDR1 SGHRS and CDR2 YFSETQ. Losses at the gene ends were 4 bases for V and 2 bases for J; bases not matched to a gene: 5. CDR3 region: CASSQGLAGGLTDTQYF. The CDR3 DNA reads TGCGCCAGCAGCCAGGGACTAGCGGGAGGACTCACAGATACGCAGTATTTT.

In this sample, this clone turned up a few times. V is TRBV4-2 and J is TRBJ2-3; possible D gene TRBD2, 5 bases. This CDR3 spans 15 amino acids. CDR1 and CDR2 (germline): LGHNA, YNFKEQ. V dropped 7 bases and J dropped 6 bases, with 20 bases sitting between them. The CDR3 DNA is TGTGCCAGCACCGAAGAGGTCAGCGGTCCCGATACGCAGTATTTT. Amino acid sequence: CASTEEVSGPDTQYF.

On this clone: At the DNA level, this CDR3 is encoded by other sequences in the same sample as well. In nucleotides, the CDR3 is TGTGCCAGCTCACTCGCATCTAGCACAGATACGCAGTATTTT. It encodes CASSLASSTDTQYF. This rearrangement joins TRBV18 to TRBJ2-3; D remains unclear. Germline V gene sequence: CDR1 KGHSH, CDR2 LQKENI. The CDR3 loop spans 14 amino acids. Trimming cost V 4 bases and J 0 bases, with 8 bases left between them.

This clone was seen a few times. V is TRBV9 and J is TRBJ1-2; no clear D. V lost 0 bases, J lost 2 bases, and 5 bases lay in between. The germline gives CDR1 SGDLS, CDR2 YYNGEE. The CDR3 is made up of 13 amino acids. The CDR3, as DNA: TGTGCCAGCAGCGTAGGAGCGAACTATGGCTACACCTTC. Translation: CASSVGANYGYTF.

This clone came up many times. In DNA form, the CDR3 reads TGCGCCAGCAGCTTGAACGCTGGGAGCACAGATACGCAGTATTTT. Translated, it gives CASSLNAGSTDTQYF. The chain links TRBV5-1 to TRBJ2-3; D call uncertain. Trimming took off 1 base at V and 0 bases at J, with 9 bases between the two ends. The germline CDR1 and CDR2 sequences are SGHRS and YFSETQ. The CDR3 sequence is 15 residues long.

The DNA for the CDR3 is TGTGCCAGCAGTGACTCGAGTTCTAGCTCAGATACGCAGTATTTT. This codes for CASSDSSSSSDTQYF. This chain connects TRBV6-4 to TRBJ2-3; TRBD2 is a possible D gene (5 bases). Trimming took off 0 bases at V and 4 bases at J, with 11 bases between the two ends. The CDR3 contains 15 residues. Germline V CDR1 and CDR2: MRHNA, SNTAGT.

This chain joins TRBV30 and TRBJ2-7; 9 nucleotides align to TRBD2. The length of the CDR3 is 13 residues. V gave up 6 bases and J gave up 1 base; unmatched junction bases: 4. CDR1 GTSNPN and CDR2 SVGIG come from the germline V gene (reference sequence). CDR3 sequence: CACRTSVSYEQYF. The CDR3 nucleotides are TGTGCCTGTCGGACTAGCGTGTCCTACGAGCAGTACTTC.

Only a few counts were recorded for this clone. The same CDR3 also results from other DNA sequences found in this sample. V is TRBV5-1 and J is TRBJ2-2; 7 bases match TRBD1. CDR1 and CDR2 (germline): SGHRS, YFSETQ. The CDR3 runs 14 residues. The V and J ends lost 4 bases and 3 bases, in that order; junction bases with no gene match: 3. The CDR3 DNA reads TGCGCCAGCAGCCCCGGGACAGACACCGGGGAGCTGTTTTTT. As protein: CASSPGTDTGELFF.

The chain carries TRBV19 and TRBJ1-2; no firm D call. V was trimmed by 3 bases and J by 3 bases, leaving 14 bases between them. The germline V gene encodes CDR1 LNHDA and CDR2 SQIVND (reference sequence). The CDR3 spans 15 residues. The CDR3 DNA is TGTGCCAGTAGTATGGGCCCCCAGGTCTACTATGGCTACACCTTC. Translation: CASSMGPQVYYGYTF. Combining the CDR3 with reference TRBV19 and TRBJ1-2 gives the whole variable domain DGGITQSPKYLFRKEGQNVTLSCEQNLNHDAMYWYRQDPGQGLRLIYYSQIVNDFQKGDIAEGYSVSREKKESFPLTVTSAQKNPTAFYLCASSMGPQVYYGYTFGSGTRLTVV.

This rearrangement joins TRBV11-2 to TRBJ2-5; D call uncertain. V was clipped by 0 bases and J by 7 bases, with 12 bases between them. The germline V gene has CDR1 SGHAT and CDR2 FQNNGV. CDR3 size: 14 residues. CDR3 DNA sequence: TGTGCCAGCAGCTTAGATATAATTGGTCCGACCCAGTACTTC. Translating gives CASSLDIIGPTQYF. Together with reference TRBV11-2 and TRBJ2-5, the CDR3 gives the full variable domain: EAGVAQSPRYKIIEKRQSVAFWCNPISGHATLYWYQQILGQGPKLLIQFQNNGVVDDSQLPKDRFSAERLKGVDSTLKIQPAKLEDSAVYLCASSLDIIGPTQYFGPGTRLLVL.